Sequencing of this TCR beta chain was carried out in a study of metastatic and nonmetastatic thyroid tumors. Study in general: Where malignant and benign thyroid patients were concerned, repertoires were compared across blood and tumor or nodule tissue.

Each patient went into thyroid surgery without having received any treatment. The V and J ends lost 3 bases and 6 bases respectively, with 11 bases between them. The CDR3 extends over 14 amino acids. Germline CDR1 reads MGHRA; CDR2 reads YSYEKL. MiXCR re-clonotyped the PCR reads for TCRdb. The data hold approximately 35,000 clones, with about 30% observed a single time. Findings and caveats of the study: Benign nodules reportedly had significantly lower TCR beta diversity than malignant thyroid tumors in blood and tumor.

This clone was counted only a few times. Its antigen is unknown. This clonotype was sampled from a female donor with papillary thyroid cancer or a benign thyroid nodule (not recorded which). Some clones in this sample may be carry-over from other donors' samples. J is TRBJ2-2 and V is TRBV4-1; the D gene could be TRBD1 or TRBD2 (5 bases each). Sequencing was performed on tumor tissue. The CDR3 sequence is CASSQGDRPGELFF. DNA for the CDR3: TGCGCCAGCAGCCAGGGGGATCGTCCCGGGGAGCTGTTTTTT.